The clone carrying this TCR beta chain has a handful of counts. Antigen specificity is unknown. This sample is part of a study of CD8 T cells in Susac syndrome. Study in general: Patients with Susac syndrome were therapy-naive, treated with corticosteroids, or treated with intravenous immunoglobulin alone when blood was collected. Points from the study as a whole: Susac-specific public clones were found in total CD8+ and CD8+ TEMRA repertoires, numbering more than 15 and five, respectively.

RNA amounts of about 0.45 to 1 ug underwent reverse transcription with random hexamers. TCRdb called the immunoSEQ multiplex PCR reads again in MiXCR, with one record for every CDR3 protein. Of about 75,000 distinct CDR3 sequences in the sample, approximately 93% were seen once. The length of the CDR3 is 13 residues. The germline V gene has CDR1 MGHRA and CDR2 YSYEKL. Trimming shortened V by 3 bases and J by 2 bases, and 7 bases separated the two germline ends. The specimen sequenced was CD8+ T cells from PBMCs. The TCR comes from a human donor with Susac syndrome. V usage is TRBV4-1 and J usage is TRBJ2-5; a possible D gene is TRBD2 (6 bases). The CDR3, as DNA: TGCGCCAGCAGCCAGGGGGGACAAGAGACCCAGTACTTC. This encodes CASSQGGQETQYF.